This is a list of T cell receptor beta chains from one sample in a study of metastatic and nonmetastatic thyroid tumors. With MiXCR, TCRdb called clones anew from the PCR reads. In the table there are about 45,000 clones, roughly 3.9% of which are singletons. Specimen: blood. The receptors originated from a female donor with papillary thyroid cancer or a benign thyroid nodule (not recorded which). Some clones in this sample may be carry-over from other donors' samples. CDR3s include the opening cysteine and the closing phenylalanine or tryptophan. Each record gives: V gene, clone size, J gene, D gene, CDR3 DNA, CDR3 protein. A D gene is named only where the DNA matches it firmly. The size of a clone is reported for some rows only, either as once, few or many, or as a class for expanded clones.

V: TRBV10-1; size: NA; J: TRBJ2-7; D: NA; DNA: TGCGCCAGACCACCCCGGTTCCTCCGCTACGAGCAGTACTTC; CDR3: CARPPRFLRYEQYF
V: TRBV11-3; size: many; J: TRBJ2-5; D: NA; DNA: TGTGCCAGCAGCTTAGATCCTTGGACCCAGTACTTC; CDR3: CASSLDPWTQYF
V: TRBV7-2; size: NA; J: TRBJ2-7; D: TRBD2; DNA: TGTGCCAGCAGCTTAGACAGCGGGGTGGGTTACGAGCAGTACTTC; CDR3: CASSLDSGVGYEQYF
V: TRBV12-3/TRBV12-4; size: few; J: TRBJ1-1; D: NA; DNA: TGTGCCAGCACATCAGGGGCGGGAGAGACTGAAGCTTCCTTT; CDR3: CASTSGAGETEASF
V: TRBV20-1; size: few; J: TRBJ2-5; D: NA; DNA: TGCAGTGCTAGAGACGCTCCAGCTACCGAGACCCAGTACTTC; CDR3: CSARDAPATETQYF
V: TRBV7-2; size: few; J: TRBJ1-5; D: TRBD1; DNA: TGTGCCAGCAGCCCGACCGGGACAGTAGTTCAGCCCCAGCATTTT; CDR3: CASSPTGTVVQPQHF
V: TRBV11-3; size: many; J: TRBJ2-7; D: TRBD2; DNA: TGTGCCAGCAGCTTAGATAGTGGCGGGAGTTCCAACGAGCAGTACTTC; CDR3: CASSLDSGGSSNEQYF
V: TRBV14; size: many; J: TRBJ2-3; D: NA; DNA: TGTGCCAGCAGTGAAGACGGCACAGATACGCAGTATTTT; CDR3: CASSEDGTDTQYF
V: TRBV7-2; size: many; J: TRBJ2-4; D: TRBD2; DNA: TGTGCCAGCAGAAAAAGGGCTAGCGGGGTAGCCAAAAACATTCAATACTTC; CDR3: CASRKRASGVAKNIQYF
V: TRBV12-3/TRBV12-4; size: many; J: TRBJ1-2; D: TRBD1; DNA: TGTGCCAGCAGTTTAGTCCAGGGGGGGGGCTATGGCTACACCTTC; CDR3: CASSLVQGGGYGYTF
V: TRBV15; size: many; J: TRBJ2-1; D: NA; DNA: TGTGCCACCATAGAATTCCGTGGGGCTTACAATGAGCAGTTCTTC; CDR3: CATIEFRGAYNEQFF
V: TRBV27; size: many; J: TRBJ2-2; D: TRBD2; DNA: TGTGCCAGCAGTCCTAGACTAGCGGGAGGGTACACCGGGGAGCTGTTTTTT; CDR3: CASSPRLAGGYTGELFF
V: TRBV7-8; size: NA; J: TRBJ2-1; D: NA; DNA: TGTGCCAGCACCTCCGGTGGTGAGCAGTTCTTC; CDR3: CASTSGGEQFF
V: TRBV5-1; size: many; J: TRBJ2-3; D: TRBD2; DNA: TGCGCCAGCAGCAGCGGGAGGGATACGCAGTATTTT; CDR3: CASSSGRDTQYF
V: TRBV2; size: many; J: TRBJ2-7; D: NA; DNA: TGTGCCAGCAGTGAAGGGTTTGCAGGGAACTCCTACGAGCAGTACTTC; CDR3: CASSEGFAGNSYEQYF
V: TRBV2; size: many; J: TRBJ2-5; D: NA; DNA: TGTGCCAGCAATGACAGGCCACAAGAGACCCAGTACTTC; CDR3: CASNDRPQETQYF
V: TRBV9; size: NA; J: TRBJ2-2; D: TRBD2; DNA: TGTGCCAGCAGTAGCGGGAGCACCGGTGAGCTGTTTTTT; CDR3: CASSSGSTGELFF
V: TRBV7-9; size: many; J: TRBJ2-1; D: NA; DNA: TGTGCCAGCAGCCTATCAGGGGTGGCCTACAATGAGCAGTTCTTC; CDR3: CASSLSGVAYNEQFF
V: TRBV18; size: few; J: TRBJ1-1; D: NA; DNA: TGTGCCAGCTCACCTCTGGCGGTGCAGGAGAATGAAGCTTTCTTT; CDR3: CASSPLAVQENEAFF
V: TRBV3-1; size: few; J: TRBJ2-5; D: TRBD2; DNA: TGTGCCAGCAGCCAAGAGTCCCCGGTACTAGCGGAGGTGGGAGAGACCCAGTACTTC; CDR3: CASSQESPVLAEVGETQYF
V: TRBV7-3; size: many; J: TRBJ2-1; D: TRBD2; DNA: TGTGCCAGCAGCCCCTCGGGCGGGAGGGCCTATGAGCAGTTCTTC; CDR3: CASSPSGGRAYEQFF
V: TRBV10-3; size: many; J: TRBJ1-2; D: NA; DNA: TGTGCCATCAGTGAGATAAGGGACTATGGCTACACCTTC; CDR3: CAISEIRDYGYTF
V: TRBV28; size: NA; J: TRBJ2-7; D: NA; DNA: TGTGCCAGCAGGGGGGGCGGACGAGCCTACGAGCAGTACTTC; CDR3: CASRGGGRAYEQYF
V: TRBV2; size: many; J: TRBJ1-1; D: TRBD1; DNA: TGTGCCAGCAGTTTCCGGGGGACAGGGTACATGAACACTGAAGCTTTCTTT; CDR3: CASSFRGTGYMNTEAFF
V: TRBV30; size: NA; J: TRBJ1-3; D: NA; DNA: TGTGCCTGGAGTGTACTGGAGGTATTGAGACGGTACTCTGGAAACACCATATATTTT; CDR3: CAWSVLEVLRRYSGNTIYF
V: TRBV20-1; size: NA; J: TRBJ1-1; D: NA; DNA: TGCAGTGCTAGATCGGGGGCCACTGAAGCTTTCTTT; CDR3: CSARSGATEAFF
V: TRBV12-5; size: many; J: TRBJ1-2; D: NA; DNA: TGTGCTAGTGGTTCGGACACCTCCTATGGCTACACCTTC; CDR3: CASGSDTSYGYTF
V: TRBV9; size: many; J: TRBJ1-1; D: TRBD1; DNA: TGTGCCAGCAGCGTATTGGACAGGGGTGTTCCGGGAAACACTGAAGCTTTCTTT; CDR3: CASSVLDRGVPGNTEAFF
V: TRBV6-4; size: few; J: TRBJ2-7; D: TRBD1; DNA: TGTGCCAGCACGGCGGCAGTGGGACAGCGAGAGCAGCACTTC; CDR3: CASTAAVGQREQHF
V: TRBV13; size: few; J: TRBJ1-4; D: NA; DNA: TGTGCCAGCAGCTTTTCACTGGTCGCTACTAATGAAAAACTGTTTTTT; CDR3: CASSFSLVATNEKLFF
V: TRBV20-1; size: NA; J: TRBJ2-7; D: NA; DNA: TGCAGTACTTCAACAGGGACCACACCGCAGTACTTC; CDR3: CSTSTGTTPQYF
V: TRBV10-3; size: NA; J: TRBJ2-1; D: TRBD2; DNA: TGTGCCATCAGCGCCGGACTAGCGGGAGTCCACAATGAGCAGTTCTTC; CDR3: CAISAGLAGVHNEQFF
V: TRBV20-1; size: medium-sized; J: TRBJ1-2; D: TRBD1; DNA: TGCAGTGCTAAGGGACAGGGGGAAATTGGCTACACCTTC; CDR3: CSAKGQGEIGYTF
V: TRBV4-1; size: few; J: TRBJ1-4; D: NA; DNA: TGCGCCAGCAGCCAAGAGTGGGGCAGGGCGCTTGAAAAACTGTTTTTT; CDR3: CASSQEWGRALEKLFF
V: TRBV19; size: many; J: TRBJ2-1; D: TRBD1; DNA: TGTGCCAGTAGGATGGGACAGGGTTTCAATGAGCAGTTCTTC; CDR3: CASRMGQGFNEQFF
V: TRBV15; size: many; J: TRBJ1-1; D: TRBD1; DNA: TGTGCCACCAGCAGAGGGACAGGGAGGAACACTGAAGCTTTCTTT; CDR3: CATSRGTGRNTEAFF
V: TRBV12-3/TRBV12-4; size: few; J: TRBJ2-1; D: NA; DNA: TGTGCCAGCAGGCATACGGACCACGCACGGTATGAGCAGTTCTTC; CDR3: CASRHTDHARYEQFF
V: TRBV11-2; size: many; J: TRBJ1-2; D: NA; DNA: TGTGCCAGCAGCTTAGTTCCGGGCTCAGCTAACTATGGCTACACCTTC; CDR3: CASSLVPGSANYGYTF
V: TRBV6-4; size: few; J: TRBJ2-1; D: NA; DNA: TGTGCCAGCAGCGCGCTAGCGTGCTCCTACAATGAGCAGTTCTTC; CDR3: CASSALACSYNEQFF
V: TRBV19; size: medium-sized; J: TRBJ1-5; D: TRBD1; DNA: TGTGCCAGTAGTATGGGGACAGGGTTCCAGCCCCAGCATTTT; CDR3: CASSMGTGFQPQHF
V: TRBV20-1; size: few; J: TRBJ2-1; D: TRBD2; DNA: TGCAGTGCTAGATATCCCAGCGGGAGGGGGTTTGAGCACTTCTTC; CDR3: CSARYPSGRGFEHFF
V: TRBV20-1; size: NA; J: TRBJ2-2; D: TRBD1; DNA: TGCAGTGCTAGAGGACAGGGGGACACCGGGGAGCTGTTTTTT; CDR3: CSARGQGDTGELFF
V: TRBV27; size: few; J: TRBJ2-7; D: NA; DNA: TGTGCCAGCAGTCGGACAGCTACCTACGAGCAGTACTTC; CDR3: CASSRTATYEQYF
V: TRBV2; size: many; J: TRBJ1-4; D: NA; DNA: TGTGCCAGCAGAAGGACAGTTGCAACTAATGAAAAACTGTTTTTT; CDR3: CASRRTVATNEKLFF
V: TRBV28; size: NA; J: TRBJ2-6; D: NA; DNA: TGTGCCAGCACCCTGGGAGCTGGGGCCAACGTCCTGACTTTC; CDR3: CASTLGAGANVLTF
V: TRBV6-2/TRBV6-3; size: NA; J: TRBJ2-5; D: NA; DNA: TGTGGCAGCAGCTTAAAGGCGTGGGGCAGGGAAGAGACCCAGTACTTC; CDR3: CGSSLKAWGREETQYF
V: TRBV3-1; size: many; J: TRBJ2-3; D: TRBD2; DNA: TGTGCCAGCAGCCATACCGGGACTAGCGGGAGTGATACGCAGTATTTT; CDR3: CASSHTGTSGSDTQYF
V: TRBV6-1; size: medium-sized; J: TRBJ1-3; D: NA; DNA: TGTGCCAGCAGGGTACAGGGAGGAAACACCATATATTTT; CDR3: CASRVQGGNTIYF
V: TRBV24-1; size: few; J: TRBJ2-1; D: TRBD2; DNA: TGTGCCACCGAGGGGGCTAGCGGGAGAGGAGAGCAGTTCTTC; CDR3: CATEGASGRGEQFF
V: TRBV19; size: many; J: TRBJ2-1; D: NA; DNA: TGTGCCAGTAGTTTTCATGGAAACAATGAGCAGTTCTTC; CDR3: CASSFHGNNEQFF
V: TRBV20-1; size: few; J: TRBJ1-5; D: TRBD1; DNA: TGCAGTGCTGGCCTTCGGGACAGAAATCAGCCCCAGCATTTT; CDR3: CSAGLRDRNQPQHF
V: TRBV7-2; size: NA; J: TRBJ2-6; D: NA; DNA: TGTGCCAGCAGCTTGGATCTCCCTGGGGCCAACGTCCTGACTTTC; CDR3: CASSLDLPGANVLTF
V: TRBV28; size: many; J: TRBJ2-5; D: NA; DNA: TGTGCCAGCAGTTTAGGGGGAGAAGAGACCCAGTACTTC; CDR3: CASSLGGEETQYF
V: TRBV9; size: NA; J: TRBJ2-1; D: NA; DNA: TGTGCCAGCAGCTTTTCGGTAGGGCCGAGGAATGAGCAGTTCTTC; CDR3: CASSFSVGPRNEQFF
V: TRBV12-3/TRBV12-4; size: few; J: TRBJ2-3; D: NA; DNA: TGTGCCAGCAGTTTAGTCGATACGCAGTATTTT; CDR3: CASSLVDTQYF
V: TRBV7-9; size: many; J: TRBJ2-2; D: NA; DNA: TGTGCCAGCAGCCAGGGACTTACCGGGGAGCTGTTTTTT; CDR3: CASSQGLTGELFF
V: TRBV20-1; size: medium-sized; J: TRBJ1-6; D: NA; DNA: TGCAGTGCTAGAGAGATCCAGGATAATTCACCCCTCCACTTT; CDR3: CSAREIQDNSPLHF
V: TRBV6-1; size: many; J: TRBJ1-5; D: NA; DNA: TGTGCCAGCAGGACGAGGGAGGGCATGTTTAGCAATCAGCCCCAGCATTTT; CDR3: CASRTREGMFSNQPQHF